One and the same sample provided the 15 T cell receptor beta chains below, sequenced in a study of CD8 T cells in Susac syndrome. An input of about 0.5 to 1 ug of RNA was subjected to reverse transcription using random hexamers. TCRdb reprocessed the immunoSEQ multiplex PCR reads with MiXCR, giving one entry per CDR3 protein. Of about 300,000 distinct CDR3 sequences listed, about 91% are singletons. Sequences were obtained from CD8+ T cells from PBMCs. The receptors here all came from a human donor with multiple sclerosis.

The rearrangement joins TRBV4-3 to TRBJ1-3; no clear D gene. V was pared by 0 bases and J by 2 bases, with 5 bases between. This CDR3 has 14 amino acids. CDR1 and CDR2 (germline): LGHNA, YSLEER. CDR3 residues: CASSQEGAGNTIYF. In nucleotides, the CDR3 is TGCGCCAGCAGCCAAGAGGGAGCTGGAAACACCATATATTTT.

This chain links TRBV19 with TRBJ2-1, with D tentatively TRBD2 (6 bases). The CDR3 is 16 residues long. Germline-derived CDR1 and CDR2 are LNHDA and SQIVND (reference sequence). The V gene lost 0 bases and the J gene lost 0 bases, with 9 bases spanning the gap. CDR3 in DNA: TGTGCCAGTAGTATAGATCGGGGGTTCTCCTACAATGAGCAGTTCTTC. Translating it yields CASSIDRGFSYNEQFF.

CDR3 sequence reads: CASSQDRLAGITDTQYF. The CDR3 DNA follows: TGCGCCAGCAGCCAAGATCGTCTAGCGGGGATCACAGATACGCAGTATTTT. V is TRBV4-1 and J is TRBJ2-3; 9 bases fit TRBD2. V lost 0 bases, J lost 2 bases, and 6 bases stayed unmatched. CDR1 and CDR2 from the germline V gene are MGHRA and YSYEKL. This CDR3 has 17 residues.

In DNA, the CDR3 is TGTGCCAGCAGGTCTCTAGCCAATGAGCAGTTCTTC. It is translated as CASRSLANEQFF. The chain links TRBV9 to TRBJ2-1; TRBD2 is a possible D gene (5 bases). V shed 5 bases and J shed 6 bases, with 9 bases lying between them. Germline loops: CDR1 SGDLS, CDR2 YYNGEE. The CDR3 extends over 12 amino acids.

The chain recombines TRBV5-5 with TRBJ1-3; no clear D gene. CDR1 is SGHKS, CDR2 YYEKEE, per germline (reference sequence). This CDR3 comprises 17 residues. V was pared by 1 base and J by 0 bases, with 14 bases between. CDR3 amino acids: CASSLLADHLSGNTIYF. The CDR3 DNA reads TGTGCCAGCAGCTTGTTGGCAGACCACCTCTCTGGAAACACCATATATTTT.

This chain joins TRBV25-1 and TRBJ2-2, with D perhaps given as TRBD1 or TRBD2 (5 bases each). The CDR3 is 13 residues long. V lost 8 bases and J 5 bases, leaving 12 bases between the germline ends. Per germline, CDR1 MGHDK and CDR2 SYGVNS. The DNA of the CDR3 is TGTGCCAGCGGCAGAGGGGAGACCGGGGAGCTGTTTTTT. This translates into CASGRGETGELFF.

V gene TRBV27 combines with J gene TRBJ2-7; 10 bases align to TRBD2. V lost 0 bases, J lost 6 bases, and 5 bases stayed unmatched. Germline lookup yields CDR1 MNHEY and CDR2 SMNVEV (reference sequence). The CDR3 extends over 15 amino acids. The DNA for the CDR3 is TGTGCCAGCAGTTTATCGAGCGGGGGGGCCGCCGAGCAGTACTTC. Translated: CASSLSSGGAAEQYF.

V gene TRBV10-3 combines with J gene TRBJ2-5; 8 bases match TRBD2. This CDR3 is 14 amino acids long. The V segment lost 6 bases and the J segment 2 bases; nucleotides outside the gene matches: 5. Per the germline V gene, CDR1 is ENHRY and CDR2 is SYGVKD. The CDR3 reads CAIRTSVEQETQYF. The CDR3 nucleotides are TGTGCCATCAGGACTAGCGTAGAACAAGAGACCCAGTACTTC.

The chain links TRBV25-1 to TRBJ2-2, with TRBD2 matching over 7 bases. The length of the CDR3 is 14 residues. CDR1 is MGHDK, CDR2 SYGVNS, per germline. V lost 11 bases, J lost 2 bases, and 8 bases stayed unmatched. CDR3 loop: CAVGSGGNTGELFF. The DNA for the CDR3 is TGTGCCGTCGGTTCGGGGGGAAACACCGGGGAGCTGTTTTTT. Full variable domain (missing parts from reference TRBV25-1 and TRBJ2-2): EADIYQTPRYLVIGTGKKITLECSQTMGHDKMYWYQQDPGMELHLIHYSYGVNSTEKGDLSSESTVSRIRTEHFPLTLESARPSHTSQYLCAVGSGGNTGELFFGEGSRLTVL.

The chain has TRBV7-6 and TRBJ2-7; D is perhaps TRBD1 (6 bases). The germline V gene encodes CDR1 SGHVS and CDR2 FNYEAQ. The V gene lost 5 bases and the J gene lost 0 bases, with 11 bases spanning the gap. CDR3 length equals 14 residues. CDR3 amino acids: CASSPVTGSYEQYF. The CDR3 bases are TGTGCCAGCAGCCCCGTGACAGGCTCCTACGAGCAGTACTTC.

The V and J genes are TRBV12-3 or TRBV12-4 and TRBJ2-6, with D unclear. The length of the CDR3 is 14 residues. Trimming shortened V by 3 bases and J by 2 bases, and 5 bases separated the two germline ends. CDR3 sequence: CASSFLTGANVLTF. For the CDR3, the DNA is TGTGCCAGCAGTTTTCTAACTGGGGCCAACGTCCTGACTTTC.

The DNA for the CDR3 is TGTGCCAGCAGCGTAGGTGGGAGAAGGAATGAGCAGTTCTTC. Translating gives CASSVGGRRNEQFF. The chain recombines TRBV9 with TRBJ2-1, with a tentative D call TRBD2 (5 bases). Trimming stripped 0 bases from V and 7 bases from J, with 11 bases between. This CDR3 region has 14 residues. The germline CDR1 and CDR2 sequences are SGDLS and YYNGEE.

The V call is TRBV11-2, the J call TRBJ1-2; D perhaps matches TRBD1 (5 bases). V was shortened by 5 bases and J by 2 bases, with 12 bases between the two germline ends. CDR1 SGHAT and CDR2 FQNNGV come from the germline V gene. CDR3 length: 14 residues. DNA of the CDR3: TGTGCCAGCAGCCGCCTGGGGCAGAACTATGGCTACACCTTC. This codes for CASSRLGQNYGYTF.

Regarding this clonotype: Germline is not matched at one junction end, which may reflect a read error. J is TRBJ2-2 and V is TRBV7-9; tentatively, D is TRBD1 (5 bases). The CDR3 is 12 residues long. The germline CDR1 and CDR2 sequences are SEHNR and FQNEAQ (reference sequence). The CDR3 region is CAGSFQGGELFF. The CDR3 DNA sequence: TGTGCCGGCAGCTTCCAGGGCGGGGAGCTGTTTTTT.

The rearrangement uses TRBV7-9 and TRBJ2-1; unclear D gene. Trimming left V 6 bases short and J 7 bases short, with 7 bases between. The germline CDR1 and CDR2 sequences are SEHNR and FQNEAQ (reference sequence). This CDR3 comprises 11 residues. The CDR3 sequence: CASRQINEQFF. In DNA form, the CDR3 reads TGTGCCAGCAGACAAATAAATGAGCAGTTCTTC.